Listed below are T cell receptor beta chains from one sample, sequenced in a study of cytomegalovirus exposure and HLA in healthy donors. Produced via immunoSEQ multiplex PCR; TCRdb's table is partial and in-frame only. The data hold about 92,000 clones, with 69% observed a single time. Material for sequencing was PBMCs. These receptors were collected from a man in his fifties in good health and CMV-seronegative. CDR3s include the opening cysteine and the closing phenylalanine or tryptophan. The D gene is left open where the match is weak. Some rows have no size entry. The others give once, few or many, or a class for an expanded clone.

-	-	TRBV6-1	TRBJ1-2	CASSEAAQGYYYGYTF	TGTGCCAGCAGTGAAGCGGCACAGGGATACTACTATGGCTACACCTTC
TRBD2	-	TRBV9	TRBJ2-5	CASSVDVAGGPEETQYF	TGTGCCAGCAGCGTAGATGTAGCGGGAGGGCCGGAGGAGACCCAGTACTTC
TRBD1	few	TRBV6-5	TRBJ1-2	CASSQWTGSGYTF	TGTGCCAGCAGTCAATGGACAGGTAGTGGCTACACCTTC
-	few	TRBV28	TRBJ1-6	CASSGQGYNSPLHF	TGTGCCAGCAGCGGTCAGGGCTATAATTCACCCCTCCACTTT
TRBD1	-	TRBV6-5	TRBJ2-7	CASRSTGVASYEQYF	TGTGCCAGCAGGTCGACAGGGGTAGCGTCCTACGAGCAGTACTTC
TRBD1	-	TRBV6-1	TRBJ2-7	CASRDLGQGPYEQYF	TGTGCCAGCAGGGACTTGGGACAGGGACCCTACGAGCAGTACTTC
-	-	TRBV5-1	TRBJ1-1	CASSLEPGHNTEAFF	TGCGCCAGCAGCTTGGAACCGGGACACAACACTGAAGCTTTCTTT
-	-	TRBV7-2	TRBJ2-3	CASSWQIRGTQYF	TGTGCCAGCAGCTGGCAAATCCGGGGAACGCAGTATTTT
TRBD1	-	TRBV5-1	TRBJ2-5	CASSLRTDRVETQYF	TGCGCCAGCAGCTTGCGGACGGACAGGGTAGAGACCCAGTACTTC
-	-	TRBV5-1	TRBJ2-2	CASSLISENTGELFF	TGCGCCAGCAGCTTGATTAGCGAGAACACCGGGGAGCTGTTTTTT
-	-	TRBV6-5	TRBJ2-5	CASSYSFQSQTQYF	TGTGCCAGCAGTTACTCCTTCCAGTCCCAGACCCAGTACTTC
TRBD2	-	TRBV4-2	TRBJ2-3	CASSQNPTSGSEDTQYF	TGTGCCAGCAGCCAAAACCCTACTAGCGGGAGTGAAGATACGCAGTATTTT
TRBD1	-	TRBV4-2	TRBJ2-7	CASSLQGREVYEQYF	TGTGCCAGCAGCCTACAGGGGCGCGAGGTTTACGAGCAGTACTTC
-	-	TRBV27	TRBJ1-1	CASSFWLNTEAFF	TGTGCCAGCAGTTTTTGGCTGAACACTGAAGCTTTCTTT
TRBD2	-	TRBV7-2	TRBJ2-3	CASSSRLAASTDTQYF	TGTGCCAGCAGCTCTAGACTAGCGGCTAGCACAGATACGCAGTATTTT
TRBD1	few	TRBV27	TRBJ1-1	CASSLSTGGFEAFF	TGTGCCAGCAGTTTATCGACAGGGGGCTTTGAAGCTTTCTTT
-	-	TRBV5-4	TRBJ1-5	CASSAGPGADQPQHF	TGTGCCAGCAGCGCGGGACCTGGGGCCGATCAGCCCCAGCATTTT
TRBD2	-	TRBV6-5	TRBJ2-1	CASSYSGRSAYNEQFF	TGTGCCAGCAGTTACAGCGGGAGATCCGCCTACAATGAGCAGTTCTTC
-	-	TRBV30	TRBJ2-1	CAARGNNEQFF	TGTGCCGCCCGAGGGAACAATGAGCAGTTCTTC
-	-	TRBV5-1	TRBJ2-1	CASSLGGLRRNEQFF	TGCGCCAGCAGCTTGGGGGGACTCCGGAGGAATGAGCAGTTCTTC
TRBD1	-	TRBV7-2	TRBJ1-5	CASSSTVGGQPQHF	TGTGCCAGCAGCTCAACCGTAGGGGGCCAGCCCCAGCATTTT
TRBD1	-	TRBV7-3	TRBJ1-1	CASSRDRSGTEAFF	TGTGCCAGCAGCCGGGACAGATCGGGCACTGAAGCTTTCTTT
-	few	TRBV19	TRBJ2-7	CASRGSPTYEQYF	TGTGCCAGTAGGGGCAGTCCGACCTACGAGCAGTACTTC
TRBD1	few	TRBV6-1	TRBJ1-5	CASSEGLPGGGQPQHF	TGTGCCAGCAGTGAAGGACTACCAGGGGGCGGTCAGCCCCAGCATTTT
-	-	TRBV5-1	TRBJ2-7	CASSVDNSYEQYF	TGCGCCAGCAGCGTGGACAACTCCTACGAGCAGTACTTC
-	-	TRBV7-2	TRBJ1-2	CASSLATGYGYTF	TGTGCCAGCAGCTTAGCAACAGGGTATGGCTACACCTTC
-	-	TRBV2	TRBJ1-1	CASRWGLNTEAFF	TGTGCCAGCAGGTGGGGGCTGAACACTGAAGCTTTCTTT
-	-	TRBV18	TRBJ2-1	CASSPQGQSPSEQFF	TGTGCCAGCTCACCACAGGGACAAAGTCCCTCTGAGCAGTTCTTC